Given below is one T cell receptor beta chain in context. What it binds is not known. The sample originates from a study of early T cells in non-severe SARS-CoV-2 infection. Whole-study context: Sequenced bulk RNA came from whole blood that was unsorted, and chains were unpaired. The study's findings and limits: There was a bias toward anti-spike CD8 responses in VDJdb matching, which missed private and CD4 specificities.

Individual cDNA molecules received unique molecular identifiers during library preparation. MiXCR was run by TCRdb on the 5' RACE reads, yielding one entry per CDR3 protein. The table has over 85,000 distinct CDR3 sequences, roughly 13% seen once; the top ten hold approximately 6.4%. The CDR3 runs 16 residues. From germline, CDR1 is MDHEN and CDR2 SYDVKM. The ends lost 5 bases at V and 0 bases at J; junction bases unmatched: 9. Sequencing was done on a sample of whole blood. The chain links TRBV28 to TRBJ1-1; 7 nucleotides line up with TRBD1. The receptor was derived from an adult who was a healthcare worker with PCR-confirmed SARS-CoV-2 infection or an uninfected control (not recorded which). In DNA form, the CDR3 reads TGTGCCAGCAGTCCGGGACAGTGGCCGGTGAACACTGAAGCTTTCTTT. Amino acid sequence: CASSPGQWPVNTEAFF. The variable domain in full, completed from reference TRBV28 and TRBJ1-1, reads DVKVTQSSRYLVKRTGEKVFLECVQDMDHENMFWYRQDPGLGLRLIYFSYDVKMKEKGDIPEGYSVSREKKERFSLILESASTNQTSMYLCASSPGQWPVNTEAFFGQGTRLTVV.